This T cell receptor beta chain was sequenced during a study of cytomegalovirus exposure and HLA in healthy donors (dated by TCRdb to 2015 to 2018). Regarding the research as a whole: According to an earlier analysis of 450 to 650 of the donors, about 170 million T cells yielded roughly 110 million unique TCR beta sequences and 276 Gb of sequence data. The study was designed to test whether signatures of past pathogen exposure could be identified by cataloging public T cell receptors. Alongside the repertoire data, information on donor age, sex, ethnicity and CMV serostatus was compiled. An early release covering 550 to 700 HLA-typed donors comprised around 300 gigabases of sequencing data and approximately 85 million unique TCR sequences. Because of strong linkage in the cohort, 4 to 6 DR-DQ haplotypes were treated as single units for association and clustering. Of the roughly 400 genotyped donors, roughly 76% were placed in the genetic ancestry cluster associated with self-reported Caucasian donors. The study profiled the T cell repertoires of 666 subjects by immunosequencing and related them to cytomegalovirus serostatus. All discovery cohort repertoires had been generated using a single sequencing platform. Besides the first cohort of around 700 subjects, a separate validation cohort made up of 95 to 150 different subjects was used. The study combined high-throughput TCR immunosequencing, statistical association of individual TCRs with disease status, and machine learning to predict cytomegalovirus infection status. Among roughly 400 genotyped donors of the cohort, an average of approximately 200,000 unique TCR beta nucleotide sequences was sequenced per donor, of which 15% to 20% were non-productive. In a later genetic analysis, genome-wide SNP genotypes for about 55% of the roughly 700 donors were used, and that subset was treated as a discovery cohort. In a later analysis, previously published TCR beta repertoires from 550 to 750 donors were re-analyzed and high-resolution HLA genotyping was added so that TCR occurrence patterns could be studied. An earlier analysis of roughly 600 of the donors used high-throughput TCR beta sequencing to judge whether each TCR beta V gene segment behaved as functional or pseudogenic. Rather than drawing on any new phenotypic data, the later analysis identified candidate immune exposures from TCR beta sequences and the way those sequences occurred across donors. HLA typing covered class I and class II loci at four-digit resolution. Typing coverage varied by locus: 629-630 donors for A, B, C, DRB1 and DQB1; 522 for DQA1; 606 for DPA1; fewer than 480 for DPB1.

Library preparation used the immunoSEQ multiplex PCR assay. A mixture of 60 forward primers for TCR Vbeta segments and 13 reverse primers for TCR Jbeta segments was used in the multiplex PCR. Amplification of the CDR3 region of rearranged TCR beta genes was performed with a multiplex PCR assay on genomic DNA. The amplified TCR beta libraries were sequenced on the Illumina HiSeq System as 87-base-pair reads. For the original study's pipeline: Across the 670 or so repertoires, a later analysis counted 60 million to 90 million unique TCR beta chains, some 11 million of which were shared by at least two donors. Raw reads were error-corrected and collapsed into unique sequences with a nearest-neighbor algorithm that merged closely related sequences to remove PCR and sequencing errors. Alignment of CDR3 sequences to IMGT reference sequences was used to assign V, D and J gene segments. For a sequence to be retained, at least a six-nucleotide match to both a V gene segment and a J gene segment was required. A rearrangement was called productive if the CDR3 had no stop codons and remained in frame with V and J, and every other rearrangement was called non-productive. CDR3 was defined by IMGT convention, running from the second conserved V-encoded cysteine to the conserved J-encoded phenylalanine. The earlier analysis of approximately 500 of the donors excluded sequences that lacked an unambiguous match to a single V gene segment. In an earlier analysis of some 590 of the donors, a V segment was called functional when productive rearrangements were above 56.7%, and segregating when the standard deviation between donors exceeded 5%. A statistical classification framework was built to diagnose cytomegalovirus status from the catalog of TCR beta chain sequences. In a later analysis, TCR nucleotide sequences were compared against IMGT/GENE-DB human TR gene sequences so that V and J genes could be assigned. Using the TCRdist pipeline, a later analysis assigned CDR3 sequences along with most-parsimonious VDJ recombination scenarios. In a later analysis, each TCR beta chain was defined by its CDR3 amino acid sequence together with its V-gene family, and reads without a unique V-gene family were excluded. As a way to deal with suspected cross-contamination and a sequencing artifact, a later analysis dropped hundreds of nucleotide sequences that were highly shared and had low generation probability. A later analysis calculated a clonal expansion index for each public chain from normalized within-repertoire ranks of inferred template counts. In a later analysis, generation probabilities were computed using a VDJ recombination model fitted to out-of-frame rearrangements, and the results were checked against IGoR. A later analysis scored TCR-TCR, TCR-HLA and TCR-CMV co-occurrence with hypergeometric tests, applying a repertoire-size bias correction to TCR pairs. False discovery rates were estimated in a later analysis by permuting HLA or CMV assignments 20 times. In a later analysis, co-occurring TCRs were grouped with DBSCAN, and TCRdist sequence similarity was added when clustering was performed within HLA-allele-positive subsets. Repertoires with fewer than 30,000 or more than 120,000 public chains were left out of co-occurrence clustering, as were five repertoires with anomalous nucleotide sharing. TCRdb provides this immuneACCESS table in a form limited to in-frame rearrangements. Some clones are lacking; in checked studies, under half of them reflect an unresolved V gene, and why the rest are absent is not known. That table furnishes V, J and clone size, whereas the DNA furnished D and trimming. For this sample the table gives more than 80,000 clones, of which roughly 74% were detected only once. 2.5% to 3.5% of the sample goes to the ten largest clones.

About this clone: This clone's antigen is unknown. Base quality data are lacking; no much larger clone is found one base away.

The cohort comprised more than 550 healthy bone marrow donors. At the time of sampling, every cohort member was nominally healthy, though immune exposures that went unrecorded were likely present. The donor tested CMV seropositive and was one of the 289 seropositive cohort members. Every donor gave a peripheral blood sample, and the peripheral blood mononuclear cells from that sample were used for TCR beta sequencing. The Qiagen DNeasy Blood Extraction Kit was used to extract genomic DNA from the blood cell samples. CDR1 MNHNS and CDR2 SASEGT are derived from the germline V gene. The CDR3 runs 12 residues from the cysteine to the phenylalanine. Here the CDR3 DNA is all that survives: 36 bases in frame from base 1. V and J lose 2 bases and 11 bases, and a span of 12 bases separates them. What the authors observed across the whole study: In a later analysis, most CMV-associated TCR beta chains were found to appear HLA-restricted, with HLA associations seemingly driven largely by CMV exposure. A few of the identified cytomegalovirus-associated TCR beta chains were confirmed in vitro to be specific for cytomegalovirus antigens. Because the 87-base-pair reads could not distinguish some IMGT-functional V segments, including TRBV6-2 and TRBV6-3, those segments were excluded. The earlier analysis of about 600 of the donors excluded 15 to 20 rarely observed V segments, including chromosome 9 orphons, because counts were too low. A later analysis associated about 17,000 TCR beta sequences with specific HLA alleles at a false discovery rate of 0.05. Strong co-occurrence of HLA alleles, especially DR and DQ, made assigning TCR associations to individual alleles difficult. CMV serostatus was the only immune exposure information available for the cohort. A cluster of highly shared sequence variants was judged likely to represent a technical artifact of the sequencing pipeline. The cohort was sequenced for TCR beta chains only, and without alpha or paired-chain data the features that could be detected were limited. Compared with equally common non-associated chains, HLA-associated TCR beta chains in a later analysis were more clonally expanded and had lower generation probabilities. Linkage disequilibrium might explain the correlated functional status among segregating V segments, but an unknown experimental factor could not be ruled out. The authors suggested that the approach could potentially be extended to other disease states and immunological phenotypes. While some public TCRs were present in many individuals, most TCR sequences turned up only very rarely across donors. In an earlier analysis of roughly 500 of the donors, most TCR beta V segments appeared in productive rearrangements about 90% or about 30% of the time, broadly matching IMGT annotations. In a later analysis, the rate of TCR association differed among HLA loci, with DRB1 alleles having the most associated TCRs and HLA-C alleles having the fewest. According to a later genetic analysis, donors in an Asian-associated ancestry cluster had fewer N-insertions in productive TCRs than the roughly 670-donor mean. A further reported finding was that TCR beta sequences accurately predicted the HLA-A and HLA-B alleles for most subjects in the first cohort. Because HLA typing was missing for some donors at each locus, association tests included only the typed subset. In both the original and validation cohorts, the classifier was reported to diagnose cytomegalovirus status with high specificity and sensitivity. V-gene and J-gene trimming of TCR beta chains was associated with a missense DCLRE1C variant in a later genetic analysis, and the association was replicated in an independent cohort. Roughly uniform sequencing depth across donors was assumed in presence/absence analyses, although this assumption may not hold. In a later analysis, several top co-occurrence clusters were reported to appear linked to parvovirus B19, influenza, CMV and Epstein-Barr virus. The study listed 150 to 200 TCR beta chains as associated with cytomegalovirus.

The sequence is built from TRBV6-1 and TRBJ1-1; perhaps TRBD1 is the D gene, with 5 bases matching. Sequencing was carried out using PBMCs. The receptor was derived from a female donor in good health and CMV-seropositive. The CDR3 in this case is CASSEWRGWAFF. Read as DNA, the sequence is TGTGCCAGCAGTGAATGGAGGGGATGGGCTTTCTTT.